A few counts support the clone carrying this T cell receptor beta chain. The CDR3 length is 21 residues. The trim removed 3 bases at V and 0 bases at J, leaving 20 bases unmatched. This specimen belongs to a study of T cells after yellow fever vaccination. Each CDR3 protein is one row after TCRdb ran MiXCR on the 5' RACE reads. The sample contains around 590,000 distinct CDR3 sequences, approximately 13% of which appear only once. The sequence was obtained from a man aged 30 to 45 who received the YFV17D yellow fever vaccine. Sequencing was performed on PBMCs, taken on the day of the yellow fever booster vaccination. The chain recombines TRBV12-3 or TRBV12-4 with TRBJ2-1; 7 nucleotides align to TRBD2. In nucleotides, the CDR3 is TGTGCCAGCAGTTTCCCGAGTCTAGCGGCCGCGGGGAGCCACTCCTACAATGAGCAGTTCTTC. This encodes CASSFPSLAAAGSHSYNEQFF.